This passage covers 32 T cell receptor beta chains from one sample sequenced in a study of blood T cell repertoires in COVID-19. Sequencing was performed with immunoSEQ multiplex PCR; in TCRdb, only in-frame clones are kept and a portion is missing. The table lists approximately 82,000 clones, about 89% of them singletons, with around 1% in the top ten. The specimen was PBMCs or T cells enriched from blood (not recorded which). These receptors all come from a woman aged 50 to 60 with acute COVID-19.

The chain links TRBV5-4 to TRBJ1-1, with D unclear. Germline V gives CDR1 SGHNT, CDR2 YYREEE (reference sequence). The V gene lost 1 base and the J gene lost 1 base, with 8 bases spanning the gap. CDR3 size: 14 residues. The CDR3 coding sequence is TGTGCCAGCAGCTTGTCGGTAACGAACACTGAAGCTTTCTTT. Translating it yields CASSLSVTNTEAFF.

A single count supports this clone. The rearrangement links TRBV10-2 to TRBJ1-3; no clear D. The CDR3 sequence is 15 residues long. The ends were cut back, 8 bases at V and 2 bases at J, with 16 bases in the middle. Germline V gives CDR1 WSHSY, CDR2 SAAADI. CDR3 DNA: TGCGCCAGCGGAGGTGGAGGGCTCACTGGAAACACCATATATTTT. Protein sequence: CASGGGGLTGNTIYF.

This clone was seen once. J is TRBJ1-1 and V is TRBV14; unclear D gene. V was trimmed by 4 bases and J by 0 bases, leaving 6 bases between them. Germline V gives CDR1 SGHDN, CDR2 FVKESK. The CDR3 extends over 13 amino acids. CDR3 nucleotide sequence: TGTGCCAGCAGCCCGGTCCTGAACACTGAAGCTTTCTTT. Its protein is CASSPVLNTEAFF.

The chain employs TRBV6-5 and TRBJ2-7; TRBD2 might be the D (6 bases). Germline CDR1 reads MNHEY; CDR2 reads SVGAGI. This CDR3 contains 14 residues. V was pared by 2 bases and J by 3 bases, with 11 bases between. CDR3 DNA sequence: TGTGCCAGCAGTTACACGCCAGCGGGCTACGAGCAGTACTTC. It encodes CASSYTPAGYEQYF.

This clone was seen only once. The chain combines TRBV5-5 with TRBJ1-2; the D gene is possibly TRBD1 (6 bases). The CDR3 sequence is 15 residues long. Germline lookup yields CDR1 SGHKS and CDR2 YYEKEE (reference sequence). V lost 0 bases and J lost 4, with 13 bases in between. This CDR3 reads CASSLDGQGGYGYTF. Written as DNA, the CDR3 is TGTGCCAGCAGCTTGGACGGGCAAGGGGGCTATGGCTACACCTTC.

This chain links TRBV21-1 with TRBJ2-5; the D segment call TRBD1 is taken from the table without a DNA check. TRBV21-1 is deemed a pseudogene. The CDR3 is 14 amino acids. CDR3 DNA: TGTGCCAGCAGCAAAAGGGCAGGGGAAGAGACCCAGTACTTC. Translated, it gives CASSKRAGEETQYF.

This chain joins TRBV6-1 and TRBJ1-1; D not certain. CDR3 length: 14 amino acids. The V gene lost 2 bases and the J gene lost 4 bases, with 11 bases spanning the gap. Germline CDR1 reads MNHNS; CDR2 reads SASEGT. The CDR3 is CASSEPGGGTEAFF. In DNA, the CDR3 is TGTGCCAGCAGTGAACCGGGTGGTGGCACTGAAGCTTTCTTT.

The J gene is TRBJ2-1, the V gene TRBV11-3, with 9 bases lining up with TRBD1. The trim removed 2 bases at V and 7 bases at J, leaving 12 bases unmatched. This CDR3 contains 17 residues. CDR1 and CDR2 (germline): SGHNT, YENEEA. CDR3 coding DNA: TGTGCCAGCAGCTTATCCTCCGGGACAGGGAAGGGTAATGAGCAGTTCTTC. Protein sequence: CASSLSSGTGKGNEQFF. Filled out from reference TRBV11-3 and TRBJ2-1, the complete variable domain reads EAGVVQSPRYKIIEKKQPVAFWCNPISGHNTLYWYLQNLGQGPELLIRYENEEAVDDSQLPKDRFSAERLKGVDSTLKIQPAELGDSAVYLCASSLSSGTGKGNEQFFGPGTRLTVL.

The chain couples TRBV7-3 to TRBJ1-1; D gene unclear. Germline values: CDR1 SGHTA, CDR2 FQGTGA. Trimming took 5 bases from V and 4 from J, leaving 14 bases between them. The CDR3 runs to 14 residues. The CDR3 region has the DNA TGTGCCAGCAGCCAAGAGGGAGAGGGCACTGAAGCTTTCTTT. Amino acid sequence: CASSQEGEGTEAFF.

The chain uses TRBV27 and TRBJ2-7; 8 bases line up with TRBD1. J lost 2 bases, V lost 2 bases, and 11 bases had no gene match. The germline V gene has CDR1 MNHEY and CDR2 SMNVEV (reference sequence). The CDR3 runs 17 residues. CDR3 in DNA: TGTGCCAGCAGTTTAAGACTTTCTTGGGACAGGACCTACGAGCAGTACTTC. This encodes CASSLRLSWDRTYEQYF.

The chain is built from TRBV21-1 and TRBJ2-2; the table's D gene call, TRBD1, was not cross checked with the DNA. TRBV21-1 is tagged as a pseudogene. The CDR3 extends over 17 amino acids. CDR3 protein: CASSKASDTANTGELFF. CDR3 nucleotides: TGTGCCAGCAGCAAAGCATCGGACACCGCGAACACCGGGGAGCTGTTTTTT.

The genes are TRBV7-9 and TRBJ1-2; a possible D gene is TRBD1 (5 bases). The germline V gene encodes CDR1 SEHNR and CDR2 FQNEAQ (reference sequence). The CDR3 is made up of 13 amino acids. Trimming pared 3 bases from V and 0 bases from J, leaving 5 bases between. The CDR3 reads CASSLDTNYGYTF. In nucleotides, the CDR3 is TGTGCCAGCAGCTTGGACACTAACTATGGCTACACCTTC. The whole variable domain, filled in from reference TRBV7-9 and TRBJ1-2, reads DTGVSQNPRHKITKRGQNVTFRCDPISEHNRLYWYRQTLGQGPEFLTYFQNEAQLEKSRLLSDRFSAERPKGSFSTLEIQRTEQGDSAMYLCASSLDTNYGYTFGSGTRLTVV.

CDR3 nucleotide sequence: TGTGCCAGCAGCAAAGGTCGACAGCTTCAAGAGACCCAGTACTTC. Its protein product is CASSKGRQLQETQYF. The gene calls are TRBV21-1 and TRBJ2-5; the table assigns TRBD1, which was not confirmed against the DNA. TRBV21-1 is a listed pseudogene. This CDR3 comprises 15 residues.

The CDR3 nucleotides read TGTGCCAGCAGCTTCTTTAGCGGGATTTTTTACAATGAGCAGTTCTTC. Amino acid sequence: CASSFFSGIFYNEQFF. The chain is built from TRBV7-8 and TRBJ2-1; 8 positions match TRBD2. This CDR3 is built from 16 residues. Germline CDR1 SGHVS, CDR2 FQNEAQ. With 3 bases clipped from V and 4 bases from J, the junction kept 8 bases outside the gene matches.

CDR3 residues: CASSSAGSLNYGYTF. The CDR3 bases are TGTGCCAGCAGTTCGGCAGGAAGCCTTAACTATGGCTACACCTTC. V usage is TRBV28 and J usage is TRBJ1-2; D ambiguous. This CDR3 region has 15 residues. Germline loops: CDR1 MDHEN, CDR2 SYDVKM. The V gene lost 4 bases and the J gene lost 1 base, with 13 bases spanning the gap.

The genes are TRBV5-4 and TRBJ1-1, with D possibly matching TRBD1 (5 bases). CDR1 and CDR2 (germline): SGHNT, YYREEE (reference sequence). The V end was cut by 0 bases, the J end by 3 bases, with 6 bases between. This CDR3 region has 13 residues. CDR3: CASSLEGHTEAFF. CDR3 in DNA: TGTGCCAGCAGCTTGGAGGGGCACACTGAAGCTTTCTTT.

V is TRBV19 and J is TRBJ2-5; D gene ambiguous. V lost 4 bases and J lost 7, with 16 bases in between. Germline V CDR1 and CDR2: LNHDA, SQIVND (reference sequence). There are 14 residues in the CDR3. The CDR3 DNA reads TGTGCCAGTAGTACCTCCGACCGAACGGGGACCCAGTACTTC. It specifies CASSTSDRTGTQYF.

The J gene is TRBJ2-7, the V gene TRBV7-9; 8 bases line up with TRBD2. In germline, CDR1 is SEHNR, CDR2 FQNEAQ (reference sequence). V was pared by 7 bases and J by 3 bases, with 11 bases of the junction left unmatched. The CDR3 length is 15 residues. The CDR3 region is CASTSGLAGFYEQYF. The CDR3 DNA reads as TGTGCCAGCACATCGGGCCTAGCGGGCTTCTACGAGCAGTACTTC.

The V gene is TRBV5-1, the J gene TRBJ2-7; TRBD1 matches at 10 bases. The CDR3 sequence is 15 residues long. From germline, CDR1 is SGHRS and CDR2 YFSETQ. V dropped 4 bases and J dropped 6; count of bases not matched to a gene: 10. CDR3 in DNA: TGCGCCAGCAGCATGGGACAGGGGATCGTCGCCGAGCAGTACTTC. Amino acids: CASSMGQGIVAEQYF.

The DNA of the CDR3 is TGTGCCAGTTCTTCGGACAGGGGCGTTGAAGCTTTCTTT. This sequence encodes CASSSDRGVEAFF. This chain connects TRBV19 to TRBJ1-1, with TRBD1 matching over 9 bases. This CDR3 is 13 amino acids long. Germline assignment: CDR1 LNHDA and CDR2 SQIVND (reference sequence). Unmatched junction bases numbered 8, after V lost 8 bases and J lost 7 bases.

V is TRBV5-5 and J is TRBJ1-2; 8 nucleotides agree with TRBD1. Trimming at V came to 4 bases and at J to 8 bases, leaving 13 bases not matched to a gene. The CDR3 length is 15 residues. CDR1 is SGHKS, CDR2 YYEKEE, per germline (reference sequence). The CDR3 spells CASSATGGYFLGYTF. CDR3 DNA: TGTGCCAGCAGCGCCACAGGGGGTTACTTCTTAGGCTACACCTTC.

The CDR3 protein is CAIAQGQGPGANVLTF. CDR3 sequence (DNA): TGTGCCATCGCGCAGGGCCAAGGGCCTGGGGCCAACGTCCTGACTTTC. The chain carries TRBV19 and TRBJ2-6, with D perhaps TRBD1 (5 bases). V was clipped by 10 bases and J by 2 bases, with 18 bases between them. The CDR3 has 16 amino acids. Germline assignment: CDR1 LNHDA and CDR2 SQIVND (reference sequence).

The gene calls are TRBV13 and TRBJ1-4; 10 bases fit TRBD1. The CDR3 is 15 amino acids. Germline CDR1 PRHDT, CDR2 FYEKMQ (reference sequence). Trimming at V came to 5 bases and at J to 7 bases, leaving 7 bases not matched to a gene. Written as DNA, the CDR3 is TGTGCCAGCAGCATAACCCGGGACAGGGGTGAAAAACTGTTTTTT. Protein product: CASSITRDRGEKLFF.

J is TRBJ2-3 and V is TRBV10-3, with 13 bases that match TRBD2. Germline trimming cut 9 bases from V and 6 bases from J; bases unmatched to any gene: 6. The CDR3 length is 14 residues. Germline CDR1 reads ENHRY; CDR2 reads SYGVKD. CDR3 sequence (DNA): TGTGCCATAGGGGAGACTAGCGGGAGGGATACGCAGTATTTT. Amino acid sequence: CAIGETSGRDTQYF.

V gene TRBV24-1 combines with J gene TRBJ1-6; tentative D call: TRBD1 (6 bases). The CDR3 extends over 16 amino acids. Germline loops: CDR1 KGHDR, CDR2 SFDVKD. V was pared by 5 bases and J by 9 bases, with 19 bases between. This chain's CDR3 is CATSAGTIKTISPLHF. For the CDR3, the DNA is TGTGCCACCAGTGCAGGGACAATCAAAACCATTTCACCCCTCCACTTT.

The V gene is TRBV18, the J gene TRBJ2-7; unclear D gene. The CDR3 length is 13 residues. With 3 bases removed from V and 2 bases from J, the gap between germline ends came to 8 bases. CDR1 and CDR2 (germline): KGHSH, LQKENI. The CDR3 DNA sequence: TGTGCCAGCTCACCTACCACTACCTACGAGCAGTACTTC. Its translation is CASSPTTTYEQYF. Full variable domain (missing parts from reference TRBV18 and TRBJ2-7): NAGVMQNPRHLVRRRGQEARLRCSPMKGHSHVYWYRQLPEEGLKFMVYLQKENIIDESGMPKERFSAEFPKEGPSILRIQQVVRGDSAAYFCASSPTTTYEQYFGPGTRLTVT.

The chain has TRBV10-1 and TRBJ1-5; the match to TRBD1 covers 10 bases. Looked up from germline, CDR1 is WNHNN and CDR2 is SYGVQD (reference sequence). The CDR3 consists of 12 residues. V lost 9 bases to trimming and J lost 5 bases; unmatched junction nucleotides: 1. The CDR3 region is CARTGGDQPQHF. The CDR3 nucleotides are TGCGCCAGGACAGGGGGCGATCAGCCCCAGCATTTT.

The J gene is TRBJ1-4, the V gene TRBV4-1; 8 bases map to TRBD1. Germline CDR1 and CDR2: MGHRA and YSYEKL. This CDR3 has 17 amino acids. V gave up 4 bases and J gave up 0 bases; unmatched junction bases: 7. CDR3 region: CASSLQGTGSTNEKLFF. In DNA, the CDR3 is TGCGCCAGCAGCCTCCAGGGGACAGGCTCAACTAATGAAAAACTGTTTTTT.

V is TRBV7-3 and J is TRBJ1-1; TRBD1 might be the D (6 bases). Germline CDR1 reads SGHTA; CDR2 reads FQGTGA. There are 14 residues in the CDR3. The V and J ends lost 5 bases and 8 bases respectively, with 18 bases between them. This chain's CDR3 is CASSEGDSRSEAFF. The CDR3 DNA sequence: TGTGCCAGCAGCGAGGGGGATTCGCGTTCCGAAGCTTTCTTT.

The gene calls are TRBV11-2 and TRBJ2-3, with 7 bases lining up with TRBD2. Germline V gives CDR1 SGHAT, CDR2 FQNNGV. This CDR3 comprises 19 residues. With V trimmed by 0 bases and J by 4 bases, 16 bases remained unmatched. In nucleotides, the CDR3 is TGTGCCAGCAGCTTAGACCTTTCTCGGTGGGCGGGAGATGCAGATACGCAGTATTTT. It specifies CASSLDLSRWAGDADTQYF.

The chain uses TRBV11-1 and TRBJ2-1; 12 bases agree with TRBD2. Germline loops: CDR1 SGHAT, CDR2 FQDESV (reference sequence). CDR3 length equals 16 residues. V shed 5 bases and J 8 bases; nucleotides not matched to a gene: 10. The CDR3 coding sequence is TGTGCCAGCAGCGTCACTAGCGGGAGGACGAGGGATGAGCAGTTCTTC. This translates into CASSVTSGRTRDEQFF.

The rearrangement uses TRBV6-5 and TRBJ2-3; 8 bases agree with TRBD2. There are 15 residues in the CDR3. Germline values: CDR1 MNHEY, CDR2 SVGAGI. V dropped 4 bases and J dropped 8; count of bases not matched to a gene: 11. In DNA form, the CDR3 reads TGTGCCAGCAGTTTTACAGGGACTAGTCGAGCTACGCAGTATTTT. Its translation: CASSFTGTSRATQYF.